This TCR beta chain originates from a study of cytomegalovirus exposure and HLA in healthy donors. Study summary: A data release that came early held approximately 85 million unique TCRs from HLA-typed donors. Whole-study results and caveats: A missense DCLRE1C variant was associated with V- and J-gene trimming of TCR beta chains in a later analysis, and an independent cohort replicated the association.

This CDR3 has 15 amino acids. The germline V and J ends were trimmed by 6 bases and 1 base, with 15 bases remaining between them. CDR1 is MNHEY, CDR2 SVGAGI, per germline. PCR primers comprised 60 Vbeta and 13 Jbeta primers. TCRdb keeps only in-frame clones here, not all; method: immunoSEQ multiplex PCR. In the table there are about 160,000 clones, 55% to 70% of which are singletons. Concerning this clone: Its cognate antigen is unknown.

This sequence originates from a woman aged 60-70 years in good health and CMV-seropositive. Sequenced material: PBMCs. This chain links TRBV6-5 with TRBJ1-1; tentative D call: TRBD1 (6 bases). Written as DNA, the CDR3 is TGTGCCAGCAGACAACAGGGAAATGAGAACACTGAAGCTTTCTTT. This encodes CASRQQGNENTEAFF.